The T cell receptor beta chain described here comes from a study of beta chain features in type 1 diabetes (dated by TCRdb to 2016 to 2018). Regarding the research as a whole: No differences in mean age, gender distribution, total cell number or subset yield were found between patients and healthy donors. A total of roughly 110 million sorted cells were examined across all samples, and the number of cells per subset was strongly correlated with RNA yield. In the study, recently diagnosed type 1 diabetes patients and matched healthy donors were compared on the TCRB repertoires of their sorted circulating CD4+ T cell subsets. Naive and central memory subsets were obtained from all 30 or so donors, but regulatory and stem cell-like memory subsets were isolated from only 8 patients and about eight healthy donors.

Study-level results and caveats: Naive, central memory and regulatory TCRB repertoires appeared more similar among patients than among healthy donors. Fewer insertions and more nucleotide deletions at VDJ recombination sites were observed in patients with type 1 diabetes, implying thymic rearrangement abnormalities. Shorter templates might have been favored by PCR, but patient and control samples were amplified and corrected together, so both groups would have been affected equally by any skew. Because the HLA sub-analyses included only small numbers of individuals, any influence of HLA type on TCRB rearrangement was left unresolved. Sequencing cDNA rather than genomic DNA could over-represent highly expressing activated cells, although activation and CD3 levels did not differ between groups. Type 1 diabetes patients showed a moderate but significant shortening of TCRB CDR3 length in all four CD4+ subsets.

Worth noting for this clone: This receptor's antigen is unknown. Base quality data are lacking; no much larger clone is found one base away.

The CDR3 runs 14 amino acids, cysteine and phenylalanine included. The DNA shown is the 42-base CDR3, in frame from base 1. The germline V gene (reference sequence) yields LNHNV for CDR1 and YYDKDF for CDR2. At the junction V is shortened by 2 bases and J by 1 base, with 8 bases in between. From each donor, a single peripheral blood sample of approximately 0.11 L on average was drawn into heparinised tubes. Using a panel that included CD45RO, CCR7, CD25, CD127, CD95 and CD27, naive, central memory, regulatory and stem cell-like memory CD4+ T cells were sorted on a BD FACSAria II. All sorted populations exceeded 95% purity. PBMCs were isolated immediately by Lymphoprep density gradient centrifugation and stained directly without culture. Samples were stained and sorted in pairs, with one healthy donor and one patient per experiment, so that batch effects were minimized. The entire isolated RNA was reverse transcribed using the High Capacity cDNA Reverse Transcription Kit, and thus expressed TCRB transcripts were sequenced. Deep immunoSEQ sequencing was performed on naive, central memory and regulatory T cell samples, with an average of roughly 4 million total reads per sample. Sorted cells were lysed in RLT buffer and RNA was extracted with DNase-treated RNeasy Micro or Mini kits, depending on cell number. To prevent cross-contamination, each cell subset was processed individually, whereas patient and healthy donor samples were processed jointly. TCRB sequences were amplified from cDNA with the immunoSEQ multiplex PCR, producing 87-bp fragments spanning the CDR3 region. Sequencing of the amplicons was done on the Illumina HiSeq platform. Per the source publication's procedure: PCR bias was corrected computationally using synthetic template baselines, and reads within Hamming distance 2 were collapsed, with unmergeable singletons discarded. Reads were aligned against IMGT to assign V, D and J genes, CDR3 length and insertions or deletions at six rearrangement sites. Clonotype counts were normalized to sorted cell number within each subset before computing true diversity and Gini coefficients with the tcR R package. Repertoire sharing was quantified using the overlap coefficient calculated on TCRB nucleotide sequences. Out-of-frame TCRB sequences from naive cells were analyzed to stand in for the pre-selection repertoire. Not all clones reach the TCRdb copy of this immuneACCESS table, which keeps in-frame sequences only. Checked studies attribute under half of the gap to unresolved V genes and leave the rest unexplained. For V, J and clone size, that table is used; D and trimming come from the DNA. The sample table lists approximately 330,000 clones, about 11% of them with a count of one. In total, the top ten clones hold around 0.015% of the sample.

This TCR came from a woman aged 25-40 years in good health. The sequenced material came from naive CD4+ T cells from blood. What this sample's cell subset or site label stands for: true naive CD4+ T cells. In this chain, TRBV15 is recombined with TRBJ1-2; TRBD1 is possibly the D segment (6 matching bases). The bases read TGTGCCACCAGCAGAAGACAGGATAACTATGGCTACACCTTC. This is translated as CATSRRQDNYGYTF.